Detailed here is one T cell receptor (beta chain). These data belong to a study of shared clonotypes between healthy human individuals. Into CD45RA+ naive and CD45RA-negative memory subsets, the CD4+ cells were split. Only in-frame clones appear in the TCRdb table, and some are missing; sequencing was by immunoSEQ multiplex PCR. The repertoire includes roughly 2.5 million clones, around nine tenths of them detected once, and around 0.15% sits in the top ten. CDR3 size: 16 residues. The germline V gene encodes CDR1 SGHRS and CDR2 YFSETQ. The junction had 13 bases not matched to a gene; V was cut back by 2 bases and J by 7 bases.

Sample: naive CD4+ T cells sorted from blood. Subset of the sample: CD45RA+ positively selected. This TCR came from a man between 18 and 29 years old in good health. The rearrangement uses TRBV5-1 and TRBJ2-7; TRBD2 matches at 9 bases. CDR3 nucleotides: TGCGCCAGCAGCTTAAATACGCCGTCGCTAGCGGGAGAGCAGTACTTC. Its translation is CASSLNTPSLAGEQYF.